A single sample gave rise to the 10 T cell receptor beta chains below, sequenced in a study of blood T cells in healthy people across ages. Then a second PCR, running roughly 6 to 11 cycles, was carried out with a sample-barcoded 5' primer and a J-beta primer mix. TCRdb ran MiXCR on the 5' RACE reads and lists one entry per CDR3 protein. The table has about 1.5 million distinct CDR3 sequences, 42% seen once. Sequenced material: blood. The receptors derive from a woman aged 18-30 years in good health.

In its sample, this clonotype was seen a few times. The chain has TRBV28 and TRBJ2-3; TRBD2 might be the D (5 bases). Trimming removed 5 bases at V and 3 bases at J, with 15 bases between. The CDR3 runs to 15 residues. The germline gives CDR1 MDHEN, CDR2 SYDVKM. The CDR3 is CASSNVSPGTDTQYF. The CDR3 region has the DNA TGTGCCAGCAGTAACGTCAGTCCGGGGACAGATACGCAGTATTTT.

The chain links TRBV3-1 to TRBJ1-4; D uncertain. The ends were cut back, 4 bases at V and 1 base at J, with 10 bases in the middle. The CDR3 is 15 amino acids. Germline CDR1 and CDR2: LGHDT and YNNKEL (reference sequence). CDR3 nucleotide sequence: TGTGCCAGCAGCCGGCGGGGAGGAACTAATGAAAAACTGTTTTTT. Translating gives CASSRRGGTNEKLFF.

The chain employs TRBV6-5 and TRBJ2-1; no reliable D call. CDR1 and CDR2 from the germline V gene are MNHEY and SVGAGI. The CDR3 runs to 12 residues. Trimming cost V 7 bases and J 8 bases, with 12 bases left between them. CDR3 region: CASTTQYDEQFF. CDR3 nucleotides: TGTGCCAGCACTACCCAGTACGATGAGCAGTTCTTC.

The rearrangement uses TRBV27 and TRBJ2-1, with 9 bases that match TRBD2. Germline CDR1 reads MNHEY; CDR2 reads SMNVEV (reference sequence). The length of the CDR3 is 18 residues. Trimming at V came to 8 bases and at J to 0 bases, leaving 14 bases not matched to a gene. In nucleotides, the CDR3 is TGTGCCAGCTGTCTGGGGACTAGCCCTCAAAGCTCCTACAATGAGCAGTTCTTC. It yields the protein CASCLGTSPQSSYNEQFF.

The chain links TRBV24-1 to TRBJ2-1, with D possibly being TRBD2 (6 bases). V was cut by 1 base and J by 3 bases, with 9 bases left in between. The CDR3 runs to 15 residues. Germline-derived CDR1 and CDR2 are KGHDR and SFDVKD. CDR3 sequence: CATSDFGRDYNEQFF. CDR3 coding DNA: TGTGCCACCAGTGATTTCGGGCGGGACTACAATGAGCAGTTCTTC.

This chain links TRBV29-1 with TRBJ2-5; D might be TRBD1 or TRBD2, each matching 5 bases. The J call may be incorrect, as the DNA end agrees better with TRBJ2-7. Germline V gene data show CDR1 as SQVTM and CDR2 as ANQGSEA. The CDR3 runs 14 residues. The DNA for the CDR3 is TGCAGCGTTGAAAAAGGGGTGGGGGCCTACGAGCAGTACTTC. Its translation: CSVEKGVGAYEQYF.

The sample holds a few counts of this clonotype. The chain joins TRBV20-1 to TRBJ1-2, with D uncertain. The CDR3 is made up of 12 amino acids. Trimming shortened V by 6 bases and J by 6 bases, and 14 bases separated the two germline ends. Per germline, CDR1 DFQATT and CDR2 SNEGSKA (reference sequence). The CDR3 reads CSAHRGGDGYTF. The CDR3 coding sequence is TGCAGTGCCCACCGCGGCGGCGATGGCTACACCTTC.

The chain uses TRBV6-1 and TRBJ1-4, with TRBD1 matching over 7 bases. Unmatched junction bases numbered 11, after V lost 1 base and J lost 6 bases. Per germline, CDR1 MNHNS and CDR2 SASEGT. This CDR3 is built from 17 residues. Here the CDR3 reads CASSEDRGITFYEKLFF. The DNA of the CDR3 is TGTGCCAGCAGTGAAGACAGGGGAATTACGTTCTATGAAAAACTGTTTTTT.

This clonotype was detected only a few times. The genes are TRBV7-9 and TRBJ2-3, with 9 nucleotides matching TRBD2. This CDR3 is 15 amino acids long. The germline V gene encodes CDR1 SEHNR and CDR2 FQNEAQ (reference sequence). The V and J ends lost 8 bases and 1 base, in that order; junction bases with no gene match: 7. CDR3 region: CASRPAGGRTDTQYF. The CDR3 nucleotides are TGTGCCAGCCGACCAGCGGGGGGCCGCACAGATACGCAGTATTTT.

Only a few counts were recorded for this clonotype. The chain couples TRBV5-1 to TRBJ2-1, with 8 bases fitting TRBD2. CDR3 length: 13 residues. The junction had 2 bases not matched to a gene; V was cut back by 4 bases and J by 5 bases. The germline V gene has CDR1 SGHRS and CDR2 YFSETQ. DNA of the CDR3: TGCGCCAGCAGCCGGGGACTAGACAATGAGCAGTTCTTC. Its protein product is CASSRGLDNEQFF. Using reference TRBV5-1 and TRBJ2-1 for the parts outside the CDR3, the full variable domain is KAGVTQTPRYLIKTRGQQVTLSCSPISGHRSVSWYQQTPGQGLQFLFEYFSETQRNKGNFPGRFSGRQFSNSRSEMNVSTLELGDSALYLCASSRGLDNEQFFGPGTRLTVL.